This record concerns one T cell receptor beta chain sequence. This entry belongs to a study of blood T cell repertoires in COVID-19. TCRdb's copy holds only in-frame clones and misses some; the assay was immunoSEQ multiplex PCR. The sample records tens of thousands of clones, about 90% being singletons. Source material: peripheral blood. The sequence was obtained from a woman in her 70s with acute or convalescent COVID-19.

In nucleotides, the CDR3 is TGTGCCAGCAGCCAAGGAGCATCTAGACGCTACAATGAGCAGTTCTTC. It specifies CASSQGASRRYNEQFF. This chain links TRBV3-1 (or the pseudogene TRBV3-2) with TRBJ2-1; D not resolved. Germline CDR1 and CDR2: LGHDT and YNNKEL (reference sequence). Trimming stripped 1 base from V and 3 bases from J, with 13 bases between. This CDR3 has 16 amino acids.